This T cell receptor beta chain came from a study of cytomegalovirus exposure and HLA in healthy donors. Whole-study results and caveats: In a later analysis, parvovirus B19, influenza, CMV and Epstein-Barr virus appeared linked to several top co-occurrence clusters.

As for this clone: Its antigen is unknown.

V was pared by 5 bases and J by 4 bases, with 7 bases of the junction left unmatched. Germline CDR1 and CDR2: SGHVS and FNYEAQ. The CDR3 contains 15 residues. The PCR ran on 60 Vbeta and 13 Jbeta primers. The repertoire was sequenced with immunoSEQ multiplex PCR; TCRdb's copy has only in-frame clones and lacks some. Among approximately 100,000 clones, roughly 79% were seen once, and the ten largest hold about 4%. The rearrangement joins TRBV7-6 to TRBJ1-2, with 10 nucleotides matching TRBD1. This clonotype was sampled from a man aged 40-49 years in good health and CMV-seronegative. Sequencing was done on a sample of PBMCs. CDR3 DNA: TGTGCCAGCAGCCCCCGGGACAGGGGTCCCTATGGCTACACCTTC. Translated, it gives CASSPRDRGPYGYTF.